The 10 T cell receptor beta chains presented below share a single source sample, sequenced in a study of CD8 T cells in Susac syndrome. The RNA, 0.5 to 1 ug, was put through reverse transcription using random hexamers. Each CDR3 protein gets one entry after TCRdb re-called the immunoSEQ multiplex PCR reads with MiXCR. The table lists roughly 130,000 distinct CDR3 sequences, 90% to 95% of them singletons. The specimen sequenced was CD4+ T cells from PBMCs. Every receptor here comes from a human donor in good health.

This rearrangement joins TRBV12-3 or TRBV12-4 to TRBJ1-5, with a tentative D call TRBD1 (6 bases). Trimming pared 4 bases from V and 2 bases from J, leaving 6 bases between. The CDR3 consists of 13 residues. CDR3 in amino acids: CASSWTGNQPQHF. Here the CDR3 DNA reads TGTGCCAGCAGTTGGACAGGCAATCAGCCCCAGCATTTT.

For this clonotype: Relative to the germline gene, one junction end is altered; a read error may explain this. This chain links TRBV5-1 with TRBJ2-5, with D tentatively TRBD2 (5 bases). The V gene's germline CDR1 is SGHRS and CDR2 YFSETQ. The CDR3 length is 10 residues. In DNA form, the CDR3 reads TGTGCCAGCGGAGAAGAGACCCAGTACTTC. It encodes CASGEETQYF.

This clonotype showed up just a few times. This sequence joins TRBV6-1 and TRBJ2-7; 9 positions match TRBD2. Germline V gives CDR1 MNHNS, CDR2 SASEGT. The trim removed 3 bases at V and 6 bases at J, leaving 6 bases unmatched. The CDR3 runs to 14 residues. For the CDR3, the DNA is TGTGCCAGCAGTGAGTTAGCGGGAGTCTCCGAGCAGTACTTC. This gives the protein CASSELAGVSEQYF.

The chain uses TRBV6-2 or TRBV6-3 and TRBJ2-7; the D gene is possibly TRBD1 (5 bases). The V end lost 6 bases, the J end lost 5 bases, and 20 bases lay between the germline ends. The germline CDR1 and CDR2 sequences are MNHEY and SVGEGT. The CDR3 runs to 15 residues. CDR3 nucleotides: TGTGCCAGCAGCACCCTTGGGGCCATTGTGGACGAGCAGTACTTC. Its protein product is CASSTLGAIVDEQYF.

This clonotype appeared a single time. CDR3 bases: TGTGCCACCAGCAGAGGGTCAGGGGAAAACATTCAGTACTTC. Its translation is CATSRGSGENIQYF. The chain combines TRBV15 with TRBJ2-4; weak D call: TRBD1 (6 bases). The CDR3 runs to 14 residues. CDR1 is LNHNV, CDR2 YYDKDF, per germline (reference sequence). V shed 1 base and J shed 5 bases, with 9 bases lying between them.

DNA for the CDR3: TGTGCCAGCAGTGATAAACAGCTGCGGGTGTCTGAAGCTTTCTTT. It codes for CASSDKQLRVSEAFF. V and J are TRBV2 and TRBJ1-1; D is uncertain. CDR3 length equals 15 residues. Trimming cost V 3 bases and J 6 bases, with 17 bases left between them. Germline CDR1 is SNHLY and CDR2 is FYNNEI.

This sequence joins TRBV28 and TRBJ2-6, with 14 positions matching TRBD2. Germline trimming cut 5 bases from V and 2 bases from J; bases unmatched to any gene: 5. Germline V gene data show CDR1 as MDHEN and CDR2 as SYDVKM. This CDR3 comprises 18 residues. CDR3 amino acids: CASSPLGLAGAGANVLTF. The CDR3 region has the DNA TGTGCCAGCAGTCCACTGGGACTAGCGGGAGCTGGGGCCAACGTCCTGACTTTC.

This sequence joins TRBV6-5 and TRBJ1-1, with 8 bases aligning to TRBD1. CDR3 length: 16 amino acids. V dropped 2 bases and J dropped 6; count of bases not matched to a gene: 11. The germline V gene encodes CDR1 MNHEY and CDR2 SVGAGI. The CDR3 bases are TGTGCCAGCAGTTACCCGAAAGGACAGGGTAAGGCTGAAGCTTTCTTT. This gives the protein CASSYPKGQGKAEAFF.

This chain links TRBV2 with TRBJ2-1; D unresolved. The CDR3 sequence is 12 residues long. Germline V gives CDR1 SNHLY, CDR2 FYNNEI. V lost 5 bases and J 9 bases, leaving 11 bases between the germline ends. The CDR3 protein is CASSTQRSEQFF. The CDR3 DNA reads as TGTGCCAGCAGTACCCAGCGCAGTGAGCAGTTCTTC.

This rearrangement joins TRBV28 to TRBJ2-5, with TRBD1 identical over 10 bases. After removal of 1 base from V and 5 bases from J, the junction contained 7 bases not matched to a gene. CDR1 MDHEN and CDR2 SYDVKM come from the germline V gene. The CDR3 totals 16 residues. Here the CDR3 reads CASSLSRQGARETQYF. In DNA form, the CDR3 reads TGTGCCAGCAGTTTATCCAGACAGGGGGCGAGGGAGACCCAGTACTTC.